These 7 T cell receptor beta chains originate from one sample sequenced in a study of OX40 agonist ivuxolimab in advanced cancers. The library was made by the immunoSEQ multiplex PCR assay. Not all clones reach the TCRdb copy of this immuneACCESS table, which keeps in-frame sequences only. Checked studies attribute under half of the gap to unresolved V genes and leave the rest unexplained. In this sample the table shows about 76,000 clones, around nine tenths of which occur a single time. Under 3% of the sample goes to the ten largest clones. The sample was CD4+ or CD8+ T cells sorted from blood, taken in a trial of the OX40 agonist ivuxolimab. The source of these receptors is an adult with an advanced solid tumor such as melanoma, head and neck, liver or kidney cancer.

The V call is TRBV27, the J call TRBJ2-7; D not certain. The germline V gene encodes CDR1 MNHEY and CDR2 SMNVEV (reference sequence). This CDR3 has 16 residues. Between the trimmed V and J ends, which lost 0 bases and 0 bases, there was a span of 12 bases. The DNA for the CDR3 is TGTGCCAGCAGTTTATCTCCAAGTGCTAACTCCTACGAGCAGTACGTC. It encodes CASSLSPSANSYEQYV.

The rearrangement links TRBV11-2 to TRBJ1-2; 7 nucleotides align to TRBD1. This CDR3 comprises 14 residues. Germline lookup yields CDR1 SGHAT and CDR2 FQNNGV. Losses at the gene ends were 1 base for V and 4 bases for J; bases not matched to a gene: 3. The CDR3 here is CASSLAAGGYGYTF. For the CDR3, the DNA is TGTGCCAGCAGCTTAGCGGCAGGGGGCTATGGCTACACCTTC.

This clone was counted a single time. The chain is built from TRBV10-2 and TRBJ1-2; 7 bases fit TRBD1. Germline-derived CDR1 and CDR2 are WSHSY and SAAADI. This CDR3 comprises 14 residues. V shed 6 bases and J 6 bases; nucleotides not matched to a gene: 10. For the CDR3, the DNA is TGCGCCAGCAGCCGACAGGGAGCTTGGAATGGCTACACCTTC. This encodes CASSRQGAWNGYTF.

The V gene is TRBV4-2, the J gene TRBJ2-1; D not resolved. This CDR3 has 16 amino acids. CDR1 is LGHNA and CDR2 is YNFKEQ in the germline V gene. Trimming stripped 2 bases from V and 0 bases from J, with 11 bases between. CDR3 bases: TGTGCCAGCAGCCAACGGCAGCGCCACTCCTACAATGAGCAGTTCTTC. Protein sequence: CASSQRQRHSYNEQFF.

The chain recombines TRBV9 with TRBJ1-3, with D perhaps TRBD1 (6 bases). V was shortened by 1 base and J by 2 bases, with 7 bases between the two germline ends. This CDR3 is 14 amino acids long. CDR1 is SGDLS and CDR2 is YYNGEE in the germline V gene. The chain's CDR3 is CASSVSGAGNTIYF. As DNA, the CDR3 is TGTGCCAGCAGCGTATCAGGGGCTGGAAACACCATATATTTT.

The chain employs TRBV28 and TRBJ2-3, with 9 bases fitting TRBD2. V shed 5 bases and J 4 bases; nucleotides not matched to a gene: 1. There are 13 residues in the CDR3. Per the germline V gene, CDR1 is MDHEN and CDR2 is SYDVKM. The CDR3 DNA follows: TGTGCCAGCAGTCTAGCGGGACCAGATACGCAGTATTTT. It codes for CASSLAGPDTQYF.

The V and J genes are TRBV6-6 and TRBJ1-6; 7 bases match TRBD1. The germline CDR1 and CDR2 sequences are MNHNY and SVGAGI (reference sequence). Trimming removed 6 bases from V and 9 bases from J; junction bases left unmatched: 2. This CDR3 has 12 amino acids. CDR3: CASRDRVSPLHF. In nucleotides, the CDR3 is TGTGCCAGCAGAGACAGGGTTTCACCCCTCCACTTT.